The text below deals with one T cell receptor (beta chain). Antigen specificity is unknown. The source of the sample is a study of cytomegalovirus exposure and HLA in healthy donors. Study-level findings and limits: Earlier analysis looked at TCR beta V segments, and most were productive about 90% or about 30% of the time. Reports state that TCR beta sequences accurately predicted most subjects' HLA-A and HLA-B alleles. High sensitivity and specificity were reportedly achieved when the classifier diagnosed cytomegalovirus status.

The PCR was carried out with 60 Vbeta primers and 13 Jbeta primers. The method was immunoSEQ multiplex PCR; TCRdb's version includes in-frame clones alone and lacks a portion of them. The profile shows approximately 160,000 clones, 80% to 90% of them singletons. The CDR3 loop spans 16 amino acids. Trimming took off 3 bases at V and 7 bases at J, with 19 bases between the two ends. Per germline, CDR1 MNHNS and CDR2 SASEGT. The TCR sequence derives from a girl aged 5-17 years in good health and CMV-seropositive. The chain combines TRBV6-1 with TRBJ1-5, with D tentatively TRBD1 (5 bases). The source material was PBMCs. The CDR3, as DNA: TGTGCCAGCAGTGAGGGGCAGACCCTTCTTGGCCAGCCCCAGCATTTT. This translates into CASSEGQTLLGQPQHF.